Presented here are 3 T cell receptor beta chains from one specimen sequenced in a study of Ad26.COV2.S vaccination and SARS-CoV-2 variants. Repertoires were generated with immunoSEQ multiplex PCR, while TCRdb's copy carries only in-frame clones and drops some. The table has some 300,000 clones, 85% seen once. Specified treatment: 19 received Ad26.COV2.S at low or high dose, single or two shots; about 5 received placebo; per-sample allocation not given. Sampling happened 63 days after the first vaccine or placebo injection. Sequencing was performed on peripheral blood, taken in a trial of Ad26.COV2.S vaccine versus placebo. The receptors shown here come from a person between 18 and 65 years old who received the Ad26.COV2.S COVID-19 vaccine or a placebo.

This clone has more than one count but fewer than ten. The chain links TRBV18 to TRBJ2-5; TRBD1 aligns across 12 bases. The germline gives CDR1 KGHSH, CDR2 LQKENI. The V segment lost 4 bases and the J segment 5 bases; nucleotides outside the gene matches: 2. CDR3 length: 14 residues. The CDR3 DNA reads TGTGCCAGCTCACGGGACAGGGGGCAGGAGACCCAGTACTTC. It yields the protein CASSRDRGQETQYF.

This sequence joins TRBV5-1 and TRBJ1-1, with 9 positions matching TRBD1. The CDR3 has 13 amino acids. J was trimmed by 8 bases and V by 1 base; bases with no gene match: 3. Germline CDR1 reads SGHRS; CDR2 reads YFSETQ. CDR3 protein: CASSLKGTGEAFF. The CDR3 DNA sequence: TGCGCCAGCAGCTTGAAGGGGACAGGGGAAGCTTTCTTT.

The chain recombines TRBV6-5 with TRBJ2-5, with no clear D. Trimming shortened V by 0 bases and J by 1 base, and 12 bases separated the two germline ends. CDR3 length: 16 amino acids. Per the germline V gene, CDR1 is MNHEY and CDR2 is SVGAGI. CDR3 region: CASSYSFSGAQETQYF. CDR3 bases: TGTGCCAGCAGTTACTCGTTTTCCGGAGCCCAAGAGACCCAGTACTTC.